This TCR beta chain was recorded in a study of beta chain features in type 1 diabetes (dated by TCRdb to the late 2010s). Regarding the complete study: No differences in mean age, gender distribution, total cell number or subset yield were found between patients and healthy donors. The study compared the TCRB repertoires of sorted circulating CD4+ T cell subsets in recently diagnosed type 1 diabetes patients with those in matched healthy donors. Whereas all 30 or so donors provided naive and central memory subsets, regulatory and stem cell-like memory subsets were isolated from just 8 patients and roughly 8 healthy donors. Across all samples, some 99 million sorted cells were examined, and cell number per subset correlated strongly with RNA yield.

A single peripheral blood draw of around 0.11 L on average was collected from each donor into heparinised tubes. A BD FACSAria II and a panel including CD45RO, CCR7, CD25, CD127, CD95 and CD27 were used to sort naive, central memory, regulatory and stem cell-like memory CD4+ T cells. Every sorted population had a purity above 95%. PBMCs were isolated immediately by Lymphoprep density gradient centrifugation and stained directly without culture. So that batch effects would be minimized, each experiment stained and sorted samples in pairs, pairing one healthy donor with one patient. The entire amount of isolated RNA was reverse transcribed using the High Capacity cDNA Reverse Transcription Kit, so the sequenced TCRB transcripts were expressed ones. Deep immunoSEQ sequencing was applied to naive, central memory and regulatory T cell samples, giving an average of roughly 3.5 million total reads per sample. After sorted cells were lysed in RLT buffer, RNA was extracted with DNase-treated RNeasy Micro or Mini kits, with the choice depending on cell number. To prevent cross-contamination, each cell subset was processed individually, whereas patient and healthy donor samples were processed jointly. The immunoSEQ multiplex PCR was used to amplify TCRB sequences from cDNA, yielding 87-bp fragments that span the CDR3 region. Sequencing of the amplicons was done on the Illumina HiSeq platform. Per the original workflow: Synthetic template baselines were used to correct PCR bias computationally, reads within Hamming distance 2 were collapsed, and singletons that could not be merged were discarded. Reads were aligned against IMGT to assign V, D and J genes, CDR3 length and insertions or deletions at six rearrangement sites. Clonotype counts were normalized to sorted cell number within each subset before computing true diversity and Gini coefficients with the tcR R package. The overlap coefficient, calculated on TCRB nucleotide sequences, was used to quantify repertoire sharing. As a proxy for the pre-selection repertoire, out-of-frame TCRB sequences from naive cells were analyzed. This is the immuneACCESS table as TCRdb keeps it, with only in-frame sequences that have V and J called. A part of the clones is gone; compared with another copy, unresolved V genes explain less than half, and the rest is unexplained. The V and J calls and the clone size are those of that table, but D and trimming were determined from the DNA. For this sample the table gives roughly 400,000 clones, of which approximately 15% were detected only once. The ten largest clones take up around 0.035% of the sample.

The germline V gene (reference sequence) sets CDR1 to MNHEY and CDR2 to SMNVEV. Trimming at the junction amounts to 8 bases on V and 4 bases on J, and the germline ends lie 12 bases apart. Inclusive of the bounding cysteine and phenylalanine, the CDR3 is 14 residues long. Only the CDR3 part of the read is kept: 42 bases, read in frame from the first base. Paper-wide results and their limitations: At VDJ recombination sites, type 1 diabetes patients had fewer insertions and more deleted nucleotides, which implies abnormalities in thymic rearrangement. Shorter templates might be favored by PCR, yet because patient and control samples were amplified and corrected together, any such skew would affect both groups equally. Because cDNA was sequenced instead of genomic DNA, highly expressing activated cells could be over-represented, though the groups showed no difference in activation or CD3 levels. Naive, central memory and regulatory TCRB repertoires appeared more similar among patients than among healthy donors. Only small numbers of individuals were included in the HLA sub-analyses, which left unresolved whether HLA type had any influence on TCRB rearrangement. Type 1 diabetes patients showed a moderate but significant shortening of TCRB CDR3 length in all four CD4+ subsets.

Remarks on this clone: The target of this receptor is not known. No base quality values were provided; no much bigger clone lies one nucleotide off.

The sequence is built from TRBV27 and TRBJ2-6, with a weak D call of TRBD1 (5 bases match). Input material: naive CD4+ T cells from blood. The cell subset or site label here, explained by the study, means: true naive CD4+ T cells. The TCR sequence derives from a man aged 25-40 years in good health. The CDR3 is CASAETVGANVLTF. The DNA sequence is TGTGCCAGCGCGGAGACAGTGGGGGCCAACGTCCTGACTTTC.